This TCR beta chain was found in a study of vaccination effects on CD4 cells after COVID-19. About this clone: Its antigen is as yet unknown.

After expansion with viral peptide pools in the ViraFEST assay, antigen-specific CD4+ T cells were sequenced. An approximately ten-day culture period preceded the isolation of CD4+ T cells. Neither prior SARS-CoV-2 infection nor positive nucleocapsid antibodies were present in the vaccine recipients. Here immunoSEQ multiplex PCR was the method, and the copy in TCRdb shows in-frame clones only, minus some. The table has roughly 42,000 clones, more than 60% seen once; the top ten hold roughly 24%. CDR1 and CDR2 (germline): MDHEN, SYDVKM. Trimming took 3 bases from V and 3 from J, leaving 5 bases between them. The CDR3 loop spans 12 amino acids.

V and J are TRBV28 and TRBJ1-2; tentative D call: TRBD1 (5 bases). The specimen was CD4+ T cells from PBMCs cultured with HCoV-OC43 spike peptides, collected before COVID-19 vaccination. Subset indicated: HCoV-OC43 spike overlapping peptide pool stimulation. This TCR derives from a human donor who received a COVID-19 vaccine. CDR3 protein: CASSFRDYGYTF. The CDR3 region has the DNA TGTGCCAGCAGTTTCAGGGACTATGGCTACACCTTC.